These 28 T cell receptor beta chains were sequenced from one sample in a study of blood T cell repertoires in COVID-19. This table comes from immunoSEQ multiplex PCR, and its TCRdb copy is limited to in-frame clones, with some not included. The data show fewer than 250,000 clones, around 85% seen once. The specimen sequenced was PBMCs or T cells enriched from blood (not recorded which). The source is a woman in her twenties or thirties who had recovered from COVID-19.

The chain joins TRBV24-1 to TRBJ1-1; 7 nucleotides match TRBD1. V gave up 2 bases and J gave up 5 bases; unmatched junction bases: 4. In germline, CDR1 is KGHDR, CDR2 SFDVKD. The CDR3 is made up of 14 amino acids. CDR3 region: CATSDSIRGTEAFF. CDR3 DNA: TGTGCCACCAGTGATTCAATCAGGGGGACTGAAGCTTTCTTT.

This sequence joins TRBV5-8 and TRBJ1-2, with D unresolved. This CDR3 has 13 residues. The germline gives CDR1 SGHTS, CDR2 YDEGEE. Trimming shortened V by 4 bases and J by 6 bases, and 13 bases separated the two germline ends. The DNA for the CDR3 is TGTGCCAGCAGCCCGCGGGTTCGTGATGGCTACACCTTC. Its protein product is CASSPRVRDGYTF.

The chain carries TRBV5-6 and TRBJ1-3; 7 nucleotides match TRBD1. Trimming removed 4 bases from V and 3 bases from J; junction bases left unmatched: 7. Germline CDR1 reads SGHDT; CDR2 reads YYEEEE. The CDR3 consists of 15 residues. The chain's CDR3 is CASSLQGVRGNTIYF. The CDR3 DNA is TGTGCCAGCAGCCTTCAGGGGGTTCGTGGAAACACCATATATTTT.

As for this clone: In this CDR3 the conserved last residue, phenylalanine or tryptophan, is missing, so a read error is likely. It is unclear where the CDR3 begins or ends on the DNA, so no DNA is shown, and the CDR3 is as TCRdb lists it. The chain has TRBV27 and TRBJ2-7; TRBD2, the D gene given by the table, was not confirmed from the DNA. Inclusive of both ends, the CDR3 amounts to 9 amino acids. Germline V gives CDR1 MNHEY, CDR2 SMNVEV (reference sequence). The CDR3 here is CASSLTRLS.

CDR3: CASSPGRMVNTEAFF. For the CDR3, the DNA is TGTGCCAGCAGCCCGGGGAGAATGGTGAACACTGAAGCTTTCTTT. This chain connects TRBV27 to TRBJ1-1; D is unresolved. V was clipped by 6 bases and J by 0 bases, with 14 bases between them. The germline V gene encodes CDR1 MNHEY and CDR2 SMNVEV (reference sequence). The CDR3 runs 15 residues.

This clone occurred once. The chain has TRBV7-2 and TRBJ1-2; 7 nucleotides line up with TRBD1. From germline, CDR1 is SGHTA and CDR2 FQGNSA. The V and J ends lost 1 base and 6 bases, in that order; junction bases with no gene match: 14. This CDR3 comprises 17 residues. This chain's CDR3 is CASSLGHKEGAVNGYTF. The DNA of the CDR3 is TGTGCCAGCAGCTTAGGACATAAGGAGGGGGCGGTTAATGGCTACACCTTC. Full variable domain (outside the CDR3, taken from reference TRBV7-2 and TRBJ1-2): GAGVSQSPSNKVTEKGKDVELRCDPISGHTALYWYRQSLGQGLEFLIYFQGNSAPDKSGLPSDRFSAERTGGSVSTLTIQRTQQEDSAVYLCASSLGHKEGAVNGYTFGSGTRLTVV.

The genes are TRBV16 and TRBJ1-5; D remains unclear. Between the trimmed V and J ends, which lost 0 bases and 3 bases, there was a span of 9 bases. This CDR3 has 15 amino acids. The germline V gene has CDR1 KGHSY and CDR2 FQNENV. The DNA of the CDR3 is TGTGCCAGCAGCCAATCAGCAAGAGCCAATCAGCCCCAGCATTTT. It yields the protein CASSQSARANQPQHF. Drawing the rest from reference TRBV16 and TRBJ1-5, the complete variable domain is GEEVAQTPKHLVRGEGQKAKLYCAPIKGHSYVFWYQQVLKNEFKFLISFQNENVFDETGMPKERFSAKCLPNSPCSLEIQATKLEDSAVYFCASSQSARANQPQHFGDGTRLSIL.

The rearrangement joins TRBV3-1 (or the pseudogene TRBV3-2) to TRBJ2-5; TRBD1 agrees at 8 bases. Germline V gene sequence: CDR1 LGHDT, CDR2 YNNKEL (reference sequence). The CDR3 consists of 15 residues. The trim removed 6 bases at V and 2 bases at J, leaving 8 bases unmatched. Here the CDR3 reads CASRRWDRLQETQYF. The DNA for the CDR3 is TGTGCCAGCAGGCGCTGGGACAGGCTTCAAGAGACCCAGTACTTC.

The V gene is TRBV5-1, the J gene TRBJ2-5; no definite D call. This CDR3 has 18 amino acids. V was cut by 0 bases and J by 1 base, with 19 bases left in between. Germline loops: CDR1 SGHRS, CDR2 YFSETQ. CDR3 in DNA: TGCGCCAGCAGCTTGGGTCGCTCGTCACAGCTAATCCAAGAGACCCAGTACTTC. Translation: CASSLGRSSQLIQETQYF.

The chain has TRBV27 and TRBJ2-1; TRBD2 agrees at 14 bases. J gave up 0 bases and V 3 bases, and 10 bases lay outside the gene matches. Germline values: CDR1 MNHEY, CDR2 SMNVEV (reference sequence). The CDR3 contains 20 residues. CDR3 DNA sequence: TGTGCCAGCAGTTTTTTTCCGCCCGGGACTAGCGGGAGCTCCTACAATGAGCAGTTCTTC. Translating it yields CASSFFPPGTSGSSYNEQFF.

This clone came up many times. DNA of the CDR3: TGTGCCAGCACCCTCGGGTCGGCGGGCACCGGGGAGCTGTTTTTT. Amino acids: CASTLGSAGTGELFF. The chain uses TRBV28 and TRBJ2-2, with D possibly being TRBD2 (5 bases). Germline loops: CDR1 MDHEN, CDR2 SYDVKM. The CDR3 is 15 amino acids. V was pared by 7 bases and J by 4 bases, with 16 bases between.

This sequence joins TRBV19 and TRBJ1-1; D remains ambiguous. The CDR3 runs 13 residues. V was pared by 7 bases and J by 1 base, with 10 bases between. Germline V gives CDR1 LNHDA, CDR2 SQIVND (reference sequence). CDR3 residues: CASTRHSNTEAFF. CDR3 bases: TGTGCCAGTACCAGGCATTCGAACACTGAAGCTTTCTTT.

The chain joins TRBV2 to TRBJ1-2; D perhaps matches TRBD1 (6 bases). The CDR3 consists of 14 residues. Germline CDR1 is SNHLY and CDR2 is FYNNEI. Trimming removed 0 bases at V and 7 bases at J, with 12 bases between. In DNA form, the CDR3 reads TGTGCCAGCAGTGAAGCCCAGGGGTTGGCTGGCTACACCTTC. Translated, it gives CASSEAQGLAGYTF. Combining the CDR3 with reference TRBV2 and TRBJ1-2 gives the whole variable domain EPEVTQTPSHQVTQMGQEVILRCVPISNHLYFYWYRQILGQKVEFLVSFYNNEISEKSEIFDDQFSVERPDGSNFTLKIRSTKLEDSAMYFCASSEAQGLAGYTFGSGTRLTVV.

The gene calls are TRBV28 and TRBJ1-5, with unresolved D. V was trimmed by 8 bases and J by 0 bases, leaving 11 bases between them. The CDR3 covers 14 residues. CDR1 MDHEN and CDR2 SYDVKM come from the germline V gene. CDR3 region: CASLRDNSNQPQHF. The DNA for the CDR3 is TGTGCCAGCTTGCGGGATAATAGCAATCAGCCCCAGCATTTT.

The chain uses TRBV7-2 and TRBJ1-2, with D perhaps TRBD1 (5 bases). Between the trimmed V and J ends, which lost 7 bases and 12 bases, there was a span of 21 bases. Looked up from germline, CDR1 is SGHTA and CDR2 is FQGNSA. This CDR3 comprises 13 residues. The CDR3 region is CASTSPGGGIDTF. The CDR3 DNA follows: TGTGCCAGCACCTCCCCCGGGGGAGGGATCGACACCTTC.

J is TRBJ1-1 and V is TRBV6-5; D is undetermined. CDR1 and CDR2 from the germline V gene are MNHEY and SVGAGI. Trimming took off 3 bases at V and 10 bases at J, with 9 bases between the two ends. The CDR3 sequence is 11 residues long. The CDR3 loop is CASSYPPVAFF. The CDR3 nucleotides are TGTGCCAGCAGTTATCCCCCAGTAGCTTTCTTT.

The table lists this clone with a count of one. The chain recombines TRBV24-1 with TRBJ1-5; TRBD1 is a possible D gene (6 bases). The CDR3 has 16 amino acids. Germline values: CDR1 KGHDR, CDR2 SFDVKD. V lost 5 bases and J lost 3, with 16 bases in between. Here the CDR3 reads CATSAARGSTNQPQHF. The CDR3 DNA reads TGTGCCACCAGTGCCGCCAGGGGCAGTACCAATCAGCCCCAGCATTTT.

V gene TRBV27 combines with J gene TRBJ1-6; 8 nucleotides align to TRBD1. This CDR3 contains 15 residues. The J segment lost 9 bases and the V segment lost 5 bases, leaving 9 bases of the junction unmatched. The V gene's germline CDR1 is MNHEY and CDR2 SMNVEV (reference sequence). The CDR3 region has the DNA TGTGCCAGCAGTAACCGACAGGGGAGACGTTCACCCCTCCACTTT. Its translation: CASSNRQGRRSPLHF.

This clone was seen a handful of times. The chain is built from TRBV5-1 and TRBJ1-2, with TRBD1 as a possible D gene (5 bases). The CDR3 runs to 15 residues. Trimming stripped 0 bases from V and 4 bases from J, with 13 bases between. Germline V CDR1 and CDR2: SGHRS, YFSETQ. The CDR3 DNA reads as TGCGCCAGCAGCTTGGATGGGGGGTCGAGCTATGGCTACACCTTC. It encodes CASSLDGGSSYGYTF.

The CDR3 coding sequence is TGTGCCAGCAGTTTGGAGGGGGGGCATCAATCTGAAGCTTTCTTT. It codes for CASSLEGGHQSEAFF. This chain connects TRBV28 to TRBJ1-1, with a possible D match to TRBD1 (6 bases). From germline, CDR1 is MDHEN and CDR2 SYDVKM. Trimming left V 3 bases short and J 6 bases short, with 17 bases between. The CDR3 covers 15 residues. Filled out from reference TRBV28 and TRBJ1-1, the complete variable domain reads DVKVTQSSRYLVKRTGEKVFLECVQDMDHENMFWYRQDPGLGLRLIYFSYDVKMKEKGDIPEGYSVSREKKERFSLILESASTNQTSMYLCASSLEGGHQSEAFFGQGTRLTVV.

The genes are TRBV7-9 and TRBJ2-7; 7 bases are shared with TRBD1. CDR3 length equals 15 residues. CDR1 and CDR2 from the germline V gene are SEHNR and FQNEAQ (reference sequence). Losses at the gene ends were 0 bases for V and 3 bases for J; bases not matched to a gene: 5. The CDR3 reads CASSLAGDSRYEQYF. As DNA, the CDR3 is TGTGCCAGCAGCTTAGCTGGGGACAGCCGCTACGAGCAGTACTTC.

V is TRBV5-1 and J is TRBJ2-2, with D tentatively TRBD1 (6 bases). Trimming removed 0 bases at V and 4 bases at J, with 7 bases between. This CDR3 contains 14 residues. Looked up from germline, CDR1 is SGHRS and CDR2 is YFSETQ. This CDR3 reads CASSLEQGTGELFF. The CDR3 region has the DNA TGCGCCAGCAGCTTGGAACAGGGCACCGGGGAGCTGTTTTTT.

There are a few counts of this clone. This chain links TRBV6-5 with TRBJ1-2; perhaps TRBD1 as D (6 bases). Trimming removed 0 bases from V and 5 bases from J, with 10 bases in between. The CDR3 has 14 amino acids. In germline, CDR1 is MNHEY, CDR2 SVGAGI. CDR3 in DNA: TGTGCCAGCAGTTACTCGAGACAGGATTATGGCTACACCTTC. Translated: CASSYSRQDYGYTF.

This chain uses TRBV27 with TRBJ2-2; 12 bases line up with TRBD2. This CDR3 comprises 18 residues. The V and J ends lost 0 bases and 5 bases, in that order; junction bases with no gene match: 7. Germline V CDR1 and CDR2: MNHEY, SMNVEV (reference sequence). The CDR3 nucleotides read TGTGCCAGCAGTTTATCTTCTAGCGGGAGGGCCTATACCGGGGAGCTGTTTTTT. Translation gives CASSLSSSGRAYTGELFF.

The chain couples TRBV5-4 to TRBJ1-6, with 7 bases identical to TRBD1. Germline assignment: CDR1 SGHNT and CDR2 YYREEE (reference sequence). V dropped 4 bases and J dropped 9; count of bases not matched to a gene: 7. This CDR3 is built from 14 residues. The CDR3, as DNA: TGTGCCAGCAGCGCGGGACAGCCGGGTTCACCCCTCCACTTT. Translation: CASSAGQPGSPLHF.

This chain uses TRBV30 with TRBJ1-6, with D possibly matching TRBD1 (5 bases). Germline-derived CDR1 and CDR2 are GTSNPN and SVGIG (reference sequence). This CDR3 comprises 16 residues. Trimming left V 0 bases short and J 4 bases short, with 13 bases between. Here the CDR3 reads CAWSVLATVYNSPLHF. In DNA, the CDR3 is TGTGCCTGGAGTGTACTGGCGACAGTTTATAATTCACCCCTCCACTTT.

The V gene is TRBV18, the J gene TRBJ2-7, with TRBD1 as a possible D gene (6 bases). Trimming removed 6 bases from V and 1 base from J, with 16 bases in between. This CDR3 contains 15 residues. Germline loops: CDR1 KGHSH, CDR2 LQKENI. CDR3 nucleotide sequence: TGTGCCAGCTCGGACCGACAGGTGGTGTCCTACGAGCAGTACTTC. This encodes CASSDRQVVSYEQYF.

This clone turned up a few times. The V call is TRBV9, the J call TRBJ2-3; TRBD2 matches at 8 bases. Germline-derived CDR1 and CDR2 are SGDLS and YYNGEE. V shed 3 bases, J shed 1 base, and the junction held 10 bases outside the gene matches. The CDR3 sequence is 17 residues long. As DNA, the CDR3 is TGTGCCAGCAGCGCCCTGACCGGAGCGGGAGGCACAGATACGCAGTATTTT. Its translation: CASSALTGAGGTDTQYF.